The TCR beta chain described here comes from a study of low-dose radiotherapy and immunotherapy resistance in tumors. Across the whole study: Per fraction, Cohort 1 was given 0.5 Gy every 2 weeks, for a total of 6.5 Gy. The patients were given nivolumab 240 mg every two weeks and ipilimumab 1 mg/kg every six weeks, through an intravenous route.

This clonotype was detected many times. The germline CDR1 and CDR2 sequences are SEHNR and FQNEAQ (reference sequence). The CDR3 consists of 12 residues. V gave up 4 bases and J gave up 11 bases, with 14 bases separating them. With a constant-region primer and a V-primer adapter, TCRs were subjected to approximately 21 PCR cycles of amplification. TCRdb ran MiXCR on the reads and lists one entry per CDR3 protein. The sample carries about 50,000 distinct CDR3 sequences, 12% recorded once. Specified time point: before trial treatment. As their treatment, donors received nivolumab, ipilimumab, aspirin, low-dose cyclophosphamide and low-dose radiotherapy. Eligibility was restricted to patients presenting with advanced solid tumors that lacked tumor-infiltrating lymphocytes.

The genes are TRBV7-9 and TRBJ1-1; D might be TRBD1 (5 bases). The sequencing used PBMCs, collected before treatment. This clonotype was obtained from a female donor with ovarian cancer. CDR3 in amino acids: CASSSPRVDAFF. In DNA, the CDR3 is TGTGCCAGCAGCTCACCCAGGGTAGATGCTTTCTTT.